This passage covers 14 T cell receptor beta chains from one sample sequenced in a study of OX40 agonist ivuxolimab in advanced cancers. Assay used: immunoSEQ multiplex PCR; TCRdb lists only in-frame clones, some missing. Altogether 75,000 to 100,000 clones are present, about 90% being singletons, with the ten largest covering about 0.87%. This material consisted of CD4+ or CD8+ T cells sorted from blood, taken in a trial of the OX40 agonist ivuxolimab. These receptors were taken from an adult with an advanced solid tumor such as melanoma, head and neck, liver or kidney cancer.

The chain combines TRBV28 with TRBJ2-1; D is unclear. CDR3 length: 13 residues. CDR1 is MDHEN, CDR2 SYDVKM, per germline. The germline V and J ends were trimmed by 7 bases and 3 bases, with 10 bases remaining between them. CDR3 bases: TGTGCCAGCATCGCGGAGTACTACAATGAGCAGTTCTTC. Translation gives CASIAEYYNEQFF.

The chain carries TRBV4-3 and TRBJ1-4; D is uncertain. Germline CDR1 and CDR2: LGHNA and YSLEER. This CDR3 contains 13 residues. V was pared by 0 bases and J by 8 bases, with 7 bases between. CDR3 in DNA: TGCGCCAGCAGCCAAGATCGTAACGAAAAACTGTTTTTT. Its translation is CASSQDRNEKLFF.

The CDR3 protein is CASSSDRGSEAFF. The DNA for the CDR3 is TGCGCCAGCAGCTCGGACAGAGGGTCTGAAGCTTTCTTT. V usage is TRBV5-1 and J usage is TRBJ1-1, with D possibly matching TRBD1 (6 bases). Germline V gene lookup returns CDR1 SGHRS and CDR2 YFSETQ. With 3 bases removed from V and 6 bases from J, the gap between germline ends came to 12 bases. This CDR3 contains 13 residues.

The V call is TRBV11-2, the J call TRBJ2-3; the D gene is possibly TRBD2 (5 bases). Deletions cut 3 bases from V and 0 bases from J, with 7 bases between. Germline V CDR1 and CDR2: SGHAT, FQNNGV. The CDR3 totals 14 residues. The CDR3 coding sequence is TGTGCCAGCAGCTTTAGAGGGAGCACAGATACGCAGTATTTT. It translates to CASSFRGSTDTQYF.

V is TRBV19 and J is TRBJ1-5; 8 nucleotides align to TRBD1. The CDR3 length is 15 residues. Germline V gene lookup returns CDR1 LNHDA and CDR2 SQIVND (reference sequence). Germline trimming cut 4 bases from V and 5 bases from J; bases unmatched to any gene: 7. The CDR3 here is CASSTTGDFDQPQHF. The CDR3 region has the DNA TGTGCCAGTAGTACGACAGGGGATTTTGATCAGCCCCAGCATTTT.

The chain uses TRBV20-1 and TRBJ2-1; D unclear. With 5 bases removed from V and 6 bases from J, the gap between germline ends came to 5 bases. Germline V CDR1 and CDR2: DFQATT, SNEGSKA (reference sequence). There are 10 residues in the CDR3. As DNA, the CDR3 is TGCAGTGCTGCCGGCAATGAGCAGTTCTTC. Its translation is CSAAGNEQFF.

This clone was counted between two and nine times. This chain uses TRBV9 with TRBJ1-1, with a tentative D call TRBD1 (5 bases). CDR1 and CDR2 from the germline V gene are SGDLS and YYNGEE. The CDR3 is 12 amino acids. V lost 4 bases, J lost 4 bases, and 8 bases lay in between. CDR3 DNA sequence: TGTGCCAGCAGCCGGGGACTCACTGAAGCTTTCTTT. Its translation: CASSRGLTEAFF.

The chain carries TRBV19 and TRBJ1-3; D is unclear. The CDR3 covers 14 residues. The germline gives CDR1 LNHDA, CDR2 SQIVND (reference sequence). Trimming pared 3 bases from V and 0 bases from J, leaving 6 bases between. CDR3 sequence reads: CASSIGSSGNTIYF. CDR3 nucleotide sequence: TGTGCCAGTAGTATTGGGAGCTCTGGAAACACCATATATTTT.

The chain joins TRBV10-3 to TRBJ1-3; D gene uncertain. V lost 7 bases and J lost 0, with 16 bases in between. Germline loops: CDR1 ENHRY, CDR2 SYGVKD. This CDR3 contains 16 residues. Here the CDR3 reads CAITERPGSSGNTIYF. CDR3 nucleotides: TGTGCCATCACCGAAAGACCCGGTAGCTCTGGAAACACCATATATTTT.

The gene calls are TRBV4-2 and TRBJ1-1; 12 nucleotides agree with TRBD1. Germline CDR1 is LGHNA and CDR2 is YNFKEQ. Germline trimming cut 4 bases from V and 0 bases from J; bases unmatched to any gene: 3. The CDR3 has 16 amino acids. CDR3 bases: TGTGCCAGCAGCCGTGGGACAGGGGGCCTGAACACTGAAGCTTTCTTT. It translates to CASSRGTGGLNTEAFF.

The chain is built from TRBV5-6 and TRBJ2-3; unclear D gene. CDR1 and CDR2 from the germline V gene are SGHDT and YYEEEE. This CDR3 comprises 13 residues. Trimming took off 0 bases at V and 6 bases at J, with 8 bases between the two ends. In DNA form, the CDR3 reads TGTGCCAGCAGCTTGGGGGCCTGGGATACGCAGTATTTT. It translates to CASSLGAWDTQYF.

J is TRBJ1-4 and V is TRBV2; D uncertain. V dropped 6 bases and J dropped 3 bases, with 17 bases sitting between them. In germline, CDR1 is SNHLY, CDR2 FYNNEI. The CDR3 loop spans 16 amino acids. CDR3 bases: TGTGCCAGCAGGGGAGATCCCATCTCCTCTAATGAAAAACTGTTTTTT. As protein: CASRGDPISSNEKLFF.

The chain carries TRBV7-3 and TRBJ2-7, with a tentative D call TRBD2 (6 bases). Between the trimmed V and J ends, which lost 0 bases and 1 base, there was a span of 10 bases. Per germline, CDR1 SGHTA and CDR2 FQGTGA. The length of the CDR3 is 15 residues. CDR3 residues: CASSLTPGVSYEQYF. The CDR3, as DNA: TGTGCCAGCAGCTTAACCCCGGGGGTGTCCTACGAGCAGTACTTC. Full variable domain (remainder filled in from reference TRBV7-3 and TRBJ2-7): GAGVSQTPSNKVTEKGKYVELRCDPISGHTALYWYRQSLGQGPEFLIYFQGTGAADDSGLPNDRFFAVRPEGSVSTLKIQRTERGDSAVYLCASSLTPGVSYEQYFGPGTRLTVT.

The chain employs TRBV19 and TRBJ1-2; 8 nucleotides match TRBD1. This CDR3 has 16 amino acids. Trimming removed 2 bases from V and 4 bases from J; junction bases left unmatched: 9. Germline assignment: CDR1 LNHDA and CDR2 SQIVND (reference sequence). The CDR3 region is CASSINRRQGFYGYTF. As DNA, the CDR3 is TGTGCCAGTAGTATAAATCGAAGACAGGGGTTCTATGGCTACACCTTC.